Here is one T cell receptor beta chain with its context. This specimen belongs to a study of blood T cell repertoires in COVID-19. The germline CDR1 and CDR2 sequences are MNHEY and SVGAGI. CDR3 length: 15 amino acids. V lost 6 bases and J lost 4, with 16 bases in between. Libraries were prepared by immunoSEQ multiplex PCR; TCRdb keeps only in-frame clonotypes and omits some of them. Here the sample spans roughly 160,000 clones, 65% to 90% being singletons. The TCR originated in a man in his 60s with acute or convalescent COVID-19. The specimen sequenced was peripheral blood. This chain uses TRBV6-5 with TRBJ1-5; possibly TRBD1 for D (5 bases). The CDR3 reads CASRVGEVRNQPQHF. In DNA form, the CDR3 reads TGTGCCAGCAGAGTAGGGGAGGTTAGGAATCAGCCCCAGCATTTT.